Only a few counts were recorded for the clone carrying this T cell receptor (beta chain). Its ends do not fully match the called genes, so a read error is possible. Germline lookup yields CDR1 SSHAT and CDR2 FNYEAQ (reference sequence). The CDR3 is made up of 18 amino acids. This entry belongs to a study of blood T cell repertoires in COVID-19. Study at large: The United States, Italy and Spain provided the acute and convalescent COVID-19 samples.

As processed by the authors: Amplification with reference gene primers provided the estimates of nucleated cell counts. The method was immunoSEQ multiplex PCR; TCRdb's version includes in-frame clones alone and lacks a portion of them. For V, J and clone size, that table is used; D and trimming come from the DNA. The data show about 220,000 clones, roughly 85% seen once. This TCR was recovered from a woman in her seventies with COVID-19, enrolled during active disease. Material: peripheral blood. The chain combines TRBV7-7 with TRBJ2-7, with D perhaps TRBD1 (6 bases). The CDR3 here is CASSLGPPTGFRYYEQYF. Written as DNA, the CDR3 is TGTGCTAGCAGCTTAGGTCCCCCCACAGGGTTCCGTTACTACGAGCAGTACTTC.